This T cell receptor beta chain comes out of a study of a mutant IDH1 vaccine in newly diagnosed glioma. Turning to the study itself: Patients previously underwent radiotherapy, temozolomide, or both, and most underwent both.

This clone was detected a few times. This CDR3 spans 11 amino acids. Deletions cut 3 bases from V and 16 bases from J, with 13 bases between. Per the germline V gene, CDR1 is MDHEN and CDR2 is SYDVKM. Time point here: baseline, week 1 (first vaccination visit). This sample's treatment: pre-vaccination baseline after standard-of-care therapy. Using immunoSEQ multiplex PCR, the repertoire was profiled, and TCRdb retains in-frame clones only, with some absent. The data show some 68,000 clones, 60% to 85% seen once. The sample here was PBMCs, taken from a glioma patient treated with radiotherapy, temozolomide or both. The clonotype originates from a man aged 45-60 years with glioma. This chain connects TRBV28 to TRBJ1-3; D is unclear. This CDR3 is CASSFPGVLYF. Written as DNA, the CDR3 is TGTGCCAGCAGTTTCCCAGGTGTTCTGTATTTT. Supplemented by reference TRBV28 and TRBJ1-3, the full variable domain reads DVKVTQSSRYLVKRTGEKVFLECVQDMDHENMFWYRQDPGLGLRLIYFSYDVKMKEKGDIPEGYSVSREKKERFSLILESASTNQTSMYLCASSFPGVLYFGEGSWLTVV.